These 21 T cell receptor beta chains originate from one sample sequenced in a study of neurological immune-mediated disorders. In TCRdb, the 5' RACE reads were re-called with MiXCR into one record per CDR3 protein. This repertoire shows about 62,000 distinct CDR3 sequences, roughly 3.5% found once; its top ten account for roughly 2%. The sequenced sample consisted of PBMCs. Every receptor here comes from a woman aged 45 to 65 with multiple sclerosis.

This clonotype was observed many times. Written as DNA, the CDR3 is TGTGCCAGCAGGAGCCGTGGAGGCTATGGCTACACCTTC. This sequence encodes CASRSRGGYGYTF. J is TRBJ1-2 and V is TRBV6-5; no clear D gene. The CDR3 loop spans 13 amino acids. CDR1 is MNHEY and CDR2 is SVGAGI in the germline V gene. Trimming pared 6 bases from V and 4 bases from J, leaving 12 bases between.

This chain connects TRBV15 to TRBJ2-1; 8 nucleotides agree with TRBD2. The germline V gene has CDR1 LNHNV and CDR2 YYDKDF (reference sequence). The CDR3 runs 13 residues. Trimming took 3 bases from V and 10 from J; bases not matched to a gene: 5. The CDR3 is CATSSQREREQFF. The CDR3 DNA reads TGTGCCACCAGCAGCCAGCGGGAGAGGGAGCAGTTCTTC.

This CDR3 reads CASNVRTSVSYEQYF. CDR3 DNA sequence: TGTGCCAGCAACGTACGGACTAGCGTATCCTACGAGCAGTACTTC. The rearrangement uses TRBV7-2 and TRBJ2-7; 9 bases match TRBD2. CDR1 is SGHTA and CDR2 is FQGNSA in the germline V gene. The V gene end was trimmed by 7 bases and the J gene end by 1 base; junction bases not matched to a gene: 8. The CDR3 is made up of 15 amino acids. The variable domain in full, completed from reference TRBV7-2 and TRBJ2-7, reads GAGVSQSPSNKVTEKGKDVELRCDPISGHTALYWYRQSLGQGLEFLIYFQGNSAPDKSGLPSDRFSAERTGGSVSTLTIQRTQQEDSAVYLCASNVRTSVSYEQYFGPGTRLTVT.

This clonotype was counted at least ten times. The gene calls are TRBV29-1 and TRBJ2-1, with D perhaps TRBD1 (5 bases). The CDR3 totals 13 residues. V was cut by 1 base and J by 8 bases, with 12 bases left in between. Germline-derived CDR1 and CDR2 are SQVTM and ANQGSEA. CDR3 nucleotide sequence: TGCAGCGTTGAAGCGACGAAAGGGGATGAGCAGTTCTTC. Its protein product is CSVEATKGDEQFF.

This clonotype has ten or more counts. The rearrangement uses TRBV6-6 and TRBJ2-2; D is perhaps TRBD2 (6 bases). Germline V gene lookup returns CDR1 MNHNY and CDR2 SVGAGI (reference sequence). This CDR3 has 15 amino acids. Trimming shortened V by 6 bases and J by 0 bases, and 11 bases separated the two germline ends. The CDR3 here is CASSLASANTGELFF. DNA of the CDR3: TGTGCCAGCAGCCTCGCTAGCGCGAACACCGGGGAGCTGTTTTTT.

Many counts were recorded for this clonotype. V gene TRBV4-2 combines with J gene TRBJ2-1, with 8 bases lining up with TRBD1. The trim removed 4 bases at V and 7 bases at J, leaving 9 bases unmatched. Germline loops: CDR1 LGHNA, CDR2 YNFKEQ. The CDR3 runs 15 residues. CDR3 in amino acids: CASSRGQGDWNEQFF. The CDR3 coding sequence is TGTGCCAGCAGCCGAGGACAGGGAGATTGGAATGAGCAGTTCTTC.

This clonotype was counted ten times or more. CDR3 in amino acids: CASSRISGANVLTF. Written as DNA, the CDR3 is TGTGCCAGCAGCCGGATCTCTGGGGCCAACGTCCTGACTTTC. The chain links TRBV12-3 or TRBV12-4 to TRBJ2-6; D gene uncertain. Between the trimmed V and J ends, which lost 6 bases and 0 bases, there was a span of 6 bases. This CDR3 has 14 amino acids.

This clonotype was observed many times. The rearrangement links TRBV29-1 to TRBJ2-5; D gene unclear. Trimming left V 6 bases short and J 4 bases short, with 12 bases between. The V gene's germline CDR1 is SQVTM and CDR2 ANQGSEA. There are 12 residues in the CDR3. CDR3 bases: TGCAGCGTCAGAGGCAGTGGAGAGACCCAGTACTTC. Its protein product is CSVRGSGETQYF.

This clonotype has a handful of counts. Sequence at one end of the junction differs from germline and may be a read error. The V call is TRBV27, the J call TRBJ1-5; possibly TRBD1 for D (6 bases). The germline V gene encodes CDR1 MNHEY and CDR2 SMNVEV (reference sequence). This CDR3 contains 14 residues. The CDR3 DNA reads as TGTGCCAGCAGAAATACAGGGAGCAATCAGCCCCAGAATTTT. Amino acids: CASRNTGSNQPQNF.

The rearrangement links TRBV7-3 to TRBJ2-1, with D unresolved. The germline V gene encodes CDR1 SGHTA and CDR2 FQGTGA. With 5 bases removed from V and 5 bases from J, the gap between germline ends came to 13 bases. The CDR3 sequence is 14 residues long. CDR3 nucleotides: TGTGCCAGCAGCCCCACCCCTACACACAATGAGCAGTTCTTC. Translated: CASSPTPTHNEQFF.

This clonotype was seen ten or more times. The rearrangement links TRBV12-3 or TRBV12-4 to TRBJ1-4; 8 bases are a match to TRBD1. V shed 10 bases and J 3 bases; nucleotides not matched to a gene: 4. CDR3 length equals 13 residues. The CDR3 region is CATSGQANEKLFF. The CDR3 region has the DNA TGTGCCACCTCGGGACAGGCTAATGAAAAACTGTTTTTT.

This clonotype came up many times. The V gene is TRBV5-1, the J gene TRBJ2-7, with a tentative D call TRBD2 (5 bases). V was trimmed by 2 bases and J by 0 bases, leaving 12 bases between them. This CDR3 is 15 amino acids long. The germline V gene has CDR1 SGHRS and CDR2 YFSETQ. This CDR3 is CASSFLQDSSYEQYF. DNA for the CDR3: TGCGCCAGCAGCTTTTTGCAGGACTCCTCCTACGAGCAGTACTTC. Drawing the rest from reference TRBV5-1 and TRBJ2-7, the complete variable domain is KAGVTQTPRYLIKTRGQQVTLSCSPISGHRSVSWYQQTPGQGLQFLFEYFSETQRNKGNFPGRFSGRQFSNSRSEMNVSTLELGDSALYLCASSFLQDSSYEQYFGPGTRLTVT.

This clonotype was seen many times. The chain recombines TRBV7-3 with TRBJ2-3, with TRBD2 matching over 11 bases. In germline, CDR1 is SGHTA, CDR2 FQGTGA. With V trimmed by 1 base and J by 0 bases, 6 bases remained unmatched. The length of the CDR3 is 18 residues. The CDR3 DNA follows: TGTGCCAGCAGCTTAAGAGGACTAGCGGGCCTAAGCACAGATACGCAGTATTTT. Translating it yields CASSLRGLAGLSTDTQYF.

This clonotype was recorded many times. The V and J genes are TRBV20-1 and TRBJ2-3; D is unclear. The CDR3 totals 14 residues. V shed 1 base and J shed 0 bases, with 8 bases lying between them. Germline values: CDR1 DFQATT, CDR2 SNEGSKA (reference sequence). The CDR3 nucleotides read TGCAGTGCTAGAGCGGATTCCAGCACAGATACGCAGTATTTT. Translation gives CSARADSSTDTQYF.

In this sample, this clonotype turned up many times. The chain couples TRBV29-1 to TRBJ1-5; TRBD1 matches 8 bases. V gave up 3 bases and J gave up 9 bases; unmatched junction bases: 4. CDR3 length equals 12 residues. Germline values: CDR1 SQVTM, CDR2 ANQGSEA. CDR3 loop: CSVDSGQGPQHF. CDR3 DNA sequence: TGCAGCGTTGACTCAGGACAGGGGCCCCAGCATTTT.

This clonotype was recorded many times. The rearrangement uses TRBV20-1 and TRBJ1-6; D possibly corresponds to TRBD1 (5 bases). V lost 6 bases and J lost 7, with 19 bases in between. The CDR3 contains 15 residues. Germline values: CDR1 DFQATT, CDR2 SNEGSKA (reference sequence). Here the CDR3 reads CSAPLSGPENSPLHF. DNA for the CDR3: TGCAGTGCCCCCCTATCGGGGCCGGAGAATTCACCCCTCCACTTT.

Ten or more counts support this clonotype. J is TRBJ2-1 and V is TRBV5-1; TRBD2 agrees at 8 bases. V trimming: 3 bases; J trimming: 4 bases; junction bases outside the gene matches: 9. This CDR3 comprises 16 residues. Germline V gene data show CDR1 as SGHRS and CDR2 as YFSETQ. The CDR3 region is CASSSQVAGGYNEQFF. CDR3 nucleotides: TGCGCCAGCAGCTCCCAGGTCGCGGGGGGATACAATGAGCAGTTCTTC. The variable domain in full, with the rest retrieved from reference TRBV5-1 and TRBJ2-1, is KAGVTQTPRYLIKTRGQQVTLSCSPISGHRSVSWYQQTPGQGLQFLFEYFSETQRNKGNFPGRFSGRQFSNSRSEMNVSTLELGDSALYLCASSSQVAGGYNEQFFGPGTRLTVL.

The J gene is TRBJ1-1, the V gene TRBV3-1; D unresolved. V was pared by 3 bases and J by 1 base, with 9 bases between. From germline, CDR1 is LGHDT and CDR2 YNNKEL (reference sequence). The CDR3 extends over 14 amino acids. The CDR3 DNA reads TGTGCCAGCAGCCACACGCCCCCGAACACTGAAGCTTTCTTT. Amino acid sequence: CASSHTPPNTEAFF.

This clonotype was counted only a few times. The chain couples TRBV5-1 to TRBJ2-3; no firm D call. CDR1 SGHRS and CDR2 YFSETQ come from the germline V gene. V dropped 4 bases and J dropped 1 base, with 7 bases sitting between them. CDR3 length: 13 amino acids. CDR3 protein: CASSRIRTDTQYF. CDR3 in DNA: TGCGCCAGCAGCAGAATACGCACAGATACGCAGTATTTT.

There are many counts of this clonotype. The chain links TRBV20-1 to TRBJ2-7; a weak D match, TRBD2 (6 bases). Germline loops: CDR1 DFQATT, CDR2 SNEGSKA (reference sequence). CDR3 length equals 14 residues. The germline V and J ends were trimmed by 6 bases and 6 bases, with 21 bases remaining between them. In DNA, the CDR3 is TGCAGTGCCCGGGGAGGTAGTCGTGCGACCGAGCAGTACTTC. Translation gives CSARGGSRATEQYF.

This clonotype was picked up many times. This chain links TRBV14 with TRBJ2-7; 8 bases agree with TRBD1. CDR1 SGHDN and CDR2 FVKESK come from the germline V gene. The CDR3 totals 18 residues. Trimming removed 4 bases from V and 0 bases from J; junction bases left unmatched: 14. CDR3 nucleotide sequence: TGTGCCAGCAGCCCGGACAGGGCAACGCGGATGAGCTCCTACGAGCAGTACTTC. Its translation: CASSPDRATRMSSYEQYF.